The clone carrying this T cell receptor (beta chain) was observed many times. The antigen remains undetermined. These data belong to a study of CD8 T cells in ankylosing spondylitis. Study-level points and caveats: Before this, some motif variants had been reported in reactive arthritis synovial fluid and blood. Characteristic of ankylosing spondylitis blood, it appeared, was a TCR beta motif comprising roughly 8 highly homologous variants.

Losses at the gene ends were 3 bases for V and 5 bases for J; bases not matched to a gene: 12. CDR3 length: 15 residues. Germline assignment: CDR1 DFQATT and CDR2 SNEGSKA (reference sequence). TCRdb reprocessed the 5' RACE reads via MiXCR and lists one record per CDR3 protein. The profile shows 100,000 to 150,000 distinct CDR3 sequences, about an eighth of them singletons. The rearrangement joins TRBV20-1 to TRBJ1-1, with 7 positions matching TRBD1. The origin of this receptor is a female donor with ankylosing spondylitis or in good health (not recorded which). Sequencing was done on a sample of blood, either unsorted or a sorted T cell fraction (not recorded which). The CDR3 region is CSARREGARWTEAFF. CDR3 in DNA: TGCAGTGCTAGGAGGGAGGGGGCGCGTTGGACTGAAGCTTTCTTT.